A selection of T cell receptor beta chains follows, all from one sample in a study of shared clonotypes between healthy human individuals. Here immunoSEQ multiplex PCR was the method, and the copy in TCRdb shows in-frame clones only, minus some. Among a few hundred thousand clones listed, about 95% were seen once. Sequencing was carried out using naive CD8+ T cells sorted from blood. These receptors originate from a woman under 40 in good health. CDR3s include the opening cysteine and the closing phenylalanine or tryptophan. The order of the fields is CDR3 DNA, CDR3 protein, J gene, V gene, clone size, D gene. A D gene is named only where the DNA matches it firmly. Clone sizes are given selectively: once, few, many, or a class where the clone is expanded.

CDR3 DNA: TGTGCCAGCAGCTTAGCACCGAGGACCGGGGAGCTGTTTTTT
CDR3 protein: CASSLAPRTGELFF
J gene: TRBJ2-2
V gene: TRBV7-9
clone size: few
D gene: .

CDR3 DNA: TGTGCCAGCAGCCGTCTAGCGGGAGGGCTCTCCGAGCAGTACTTC
CDR3 protein: CASSRLAGGLSEQYF
J gene: TRBJ2-7
V gene: TRBV28
clone size: .
D gene: TRBD2

CDR3 DNA: TGTGCCAGCAAACAGGTAGAACTAGCGGGAAATGAGCAGTTCTTC
CDR3 protein: CASKQVELAGNEQFF
J gene: TRBJ2-1
V gene: TRBV6-1
clone size: .
D gene: TRBD2

CDR3 DNA: TGTGCCACCAGCAGGCACACCAACACTGAAGCTTTCTTT
CDR3 protein: CATSRHTNTEAFF
J gene: TRBJ1-1
V gene: TRBV15
clone size: .
D gene: .

CDR3 DNA: TGTGCCAGCAGCTTTCAAGCCACCGGGGAGCTGTTTTTT
CDR3 protein: CASSFQATGELFF
J gene: TRBJ2-2
V gene: TRBV28
clone size: .
D gene: .

CDR3 DNA: TGTGCCAGCAGCCCGTCGGGAGGCTACGAGCAGTACTTC
CDR3 protein: CASSPSGGYEQYF
J gene: TRBJ2-7
V gene: TRBV9
clone size: .
D gene: TRBD2

CDR3 DNA: TGTGCCAGCAGCTTAGCGGGAGAACGCGAGCAGTACTTC
CDR3 protein: CASSLAGEREQYF
J gene: TRBJ2-7
V gene: TRBV14
clone size: .
D gene: TRBD2

CDR3 DNA: TGTGCCAGCAGTTTACAGGGGAATGCGGATACGCAGTATTTT
CDR3 protein: CASSLQGNADTQYF
J gene: TRBJ2-3
V gene: TRBV6-5
clone size: .
D gene: TRBD1

CDR3 DNA: TGTGCCAGCAGCACCTGGCGGGAGATGCACGAGCAGTACTTC
CDR3 protein: CASSTWREMHEQYF
J gene: TRBJ2-7
V gene: TRBV13
clone size: once
D gene: TRBD2

CDR3 DNA: TGTGCCAGCAGCTTACTACGTGGAAAGCGCGAGACCCAGTACTTC
CDR3 protein: CASSLLRGKRETQYF
J gene: TRBJ2-5
V gene: TRBV7-9
clone size: .
D gene: .

CDR3 DNA: TGTGCCAGCAGTGTAACCCCTAGGGCTAGCGGAGCCTACGAGCAGTACTTC
CDR3 protein: CASSVTPRASGAYEQYF
J gene: TRBJ2-7
V gene: TRBV6-1
clone size: .
D gene: TRBD2

CDR3 DNA: TGTGCCAGCAGGAGACTGCGACCGAACGGCGGGGGCACCATATATTTT
CDR3 protein: CASRRLRPNGGGTIYF
J gene: TRBJ1-3
V gene: TRBV28
clone size: once
D gene: .

CDR3 DNA: TGTGCCAGCAGCTCGTGGGGACAGGGGATTCACTACAATGAGCAGTTCTTC
CDR3 protein: CASSSWGQGIHYNEQFF
J gene: TRBJ2-1
V gene: TRBV13
clone size: once
D gene: TRBD1

CDR3 DNA: TGTGCCAGCAGCCAAGAGGACAGGGGGACCTACGAGCAGTACTTC
CDR3 protein: CASSQEDRGTYEQYF
J gene: TRBJ2-7
V gene: TRBV4-2
clone size: .
D gene: TRBD1

CDR3 DNA: TGTGCCAGCAGTTTTGGAATCTCCGGCTACACTGAAGCTTTCTTT
CDR3 protein: CASSFGISGYTEAFF
J gene: TRBJ1-1
V gene: TRBV27
clone size: once
D gene: .

CDR3 DNA: TGTGCCAGCAGTTACTCTTCTACAGGGGATGAGCAGTTCTTC
CDR3 protein: CASSYSSTGDEQFF
J gene: TRBJ2-1
V gene: TRBV6-5
clone size: .
D gene: TRBD1

CDR3 DNA: TGTGCCAGTAGTTTGAAGGATCAGAATGAGCAGTTCTTC
CDR3 protein: CASSLKDQNEQFF
J gene: TRBJ2-1
V gene: TRBV19
clone size: once
D gene: .

CDR3 DNA: TGTGCCAGCAGCTTGGAAACGGGATCGGGTAACTATGGCTACACCTTC
CDR3 protein: CASSLETGSGNYGYTF
J gene: TRBJ1-2
V gene: TRBV5-6
clone size: .
D gene: .

CDR3 DNA: TGTGCCAGCGAGAGCGGGGCTCGTGCTGGGACCCAGTACTTC
CDR3 protein: CASESGARAGTQYF
J gene: TRBJ2-5
V gene: TRBV7-8
clone size: .
D gene: TRBD2

CDR3 DNA: TGTGCCATCAGTGAGGATAGCGGGAGGGCCTACAATGAGCAGTTCTTC
CDR3 protein: CAISEDSGRAYNEQFF
J gene: TRBJ2-1
V gene: TRBV10-3
clone size: .
D gene: TRBD2

CDR3 DNA: TGTGCCAGTAGTGCGACTCGGGTGAACACTGAAGCTTTCTTT
CDR3 protein: CASSATRVNTEAFF
J gene: TRBJ1-1
V gene: TRBV19
clone size: .
D gene: .

CDR3 DNA: TGTGCCAGCAGTTTAATCCCCCTTGGGGGTGGGGAGCTGTTTTTT
CDR3 protein: CASSLIPLGGGELFF
J gene: TRBJ2-2
V gene: TRBV27
clone size: .
D gene: .

CDR3 DNA: TGCGCCAGCAGCTTGGCCTGGAATCTGTTGGATACGCAGTATTTT
CDR3 protein: CASSLAWNLLDTQYF
J gene: TRBJ2-3
V gene: TRBV5-1
clone size: .
D gene: .

CDR3 DNA: TGTGCCAGCAGCTTACTCCTTAATGAGCAGTTCTTC
CDR3 protein: CASSLLLNEQFF
J gene: TRBJ2-1
V gene: TRBV7-6
clone size: .
D gene: .

CDR3 DNA: TGCGCCAGCAGCCAAGTGTCGGCGGGCACTGAAGCTTTCTTT
CDR3 protein: CASSQVSAGTEAFF
J gene: TRBJ1-1
V gene: TRBV4-1
clone size: .
D gene: .

CDR3 DNA: TGTGCCAGCAGTTTAGAAATCGGCTCTGAAGCTTTCTTT
CDR3 protein: CASSLEIGSEAFF
J gene: TRBJ1-1
V gene: TRBV27
clone size: .
D gene: .

CDR3 DNA: TGTGCCATCAGTGAGTCTGTCCAGGGCTATGAGCAGTTCTTC
CDR3 protein: CAISESVQGYEQFF
J gene: TRBJ2-1
V gene: TRBV10-3
clone size: .
D gene: .

CDR3 DNA: TGCAGCGTTTTACCCAGCGCTGGTGGTGAGCAGTTCTTC
CDR3 protein: CSVLPSAGGEQFF
J gene: TRBJ2-1
V gene: TRBV29-1
clone size: once
D gene: .

CDR3 DNA: TGTGCCAGCAGCCCAGGACTATCCGATCAGCCCCAGCATTTT
CDR3 protein: CASSPGLSDQPQHF
J gene: TRBJ1-5
V gene: TRBV5-6
clone size: .
D gene: .

CDR3 DNA: TGTGCCAGCAGGACTGGACCGAGCTCCTACAATGAGCAGTTCTTC
CDR3 protein: CASRTGPSSYNEQFF
J gene: TRBJ2-1
V gene: TRBV11-2
clone size: .
D gene: .

CDR3 DNA: TGTGCCAGCAGGGCATACACCGGGGAGCTGTTTTTT
CDR3 protein: CASRAYTGELFF
J gene: TRBJ2-2
V gene: TRBV28
clone size: .
D gene: .

CDR3 DNA: TGTGCCAGCAGTTCTTGGGCCGAGACTGAAGCTTTCTTT
CDR3 protein: CASSSWAETEAFF
J gene: TRBJ1-1
V gene: TRBV28
clone size: .
D gene: .

CDR3 DNA: TGTGCCATCAGTGAAGGTTCACCCGTCCACGAGCAGTACTTC
CDR3 protein: CAISEGSPVHEQYF
J gene: TRBJ2-7
V gene: TRBV10-3
clone size: .
D gene: .

CDR3 DNA: TGCGCCAGCAGCCAAGATTTGCTACATGAAGCTTTCTTT
CDR3 protein: CASSQDLLHEAFF
J gene: TRBJ1-1
V gene: TRBV4-1
clone size: few
D gene: .

CDR3 DNA: TGTGCCAGCAGCGTCTACAATGAGCAGTTCTTC
CDR3 protein: CASSVYNEQFF
J gene: TRBJ2-1
V gene: TRBV27
clone size: .
D gene: .

CDR3 DNA: TGTGCCAGCAGCGTAGACCAAGTCCAGATGGACTATGAGCAGTTCTTC
CDR3 protein: CASSVDQVQMDYEQFF
J gene: TRBJ2-1
V gene: TRBV9
clone size: .
D gene: .

CDR3 DNA: TGTGCCAGCAGCTTAGATGCTCCACAGCCCTACGAGCAGTACTTC
CDR3 protein: CASSLDAPQPYEQYF
J gene: TRBJ2-7
V gene: TRBV11-2
clone size: .
D gene: .

CDR3 DNA: TGTGCCAGCAGCTTTAGCGGGACGAGCTACAATGAGCAGTTCTTC
CDR3 protein: CASSFSGTSYNEQFF
J gene: TRBJ2-1
V gene: TRBV7-9
clone size: .
D gene: TRBD2

CDR3 DNA: TGTGCCAGCAGCTCGACCGAATTAGTAGATACGCAGTATTTT
CDR3 protein: CASSSTELVDTQYF
J gene: TRBJ2-3
V gene: TRBV7-6
clone size: .
D gene: .

CDR3 DNA: TGTGCCAGCAGCGGTTGGGACAGGGAGAAAGCTAACTATGGCTACACCTTC
CDR3 protein: CASSGWDREKANYGYTF
J gene: TRBJ1-2
V gene: TRBV9
clone size: .
D gene: TRBD1

CDR3 DNA: TGTGCCAGCAGCTTATTCGTAACTGAAGCTTTCTTT
CDR3 protein: CASSLFVTEAFF
J gene: TRBJ1-1
V gene: TRBV7-8
clone size: .
D gene: .

CDR3 DNA: TGTGCCAGCAGCCAAGAGGCCCCGTACTACGCGAACACCGGGGAGCTGTTTTTT
CDR3 protein: CASSQEAPYYANTGELFF
J gene: TRBJ2-2
V gene: TRBV14
clone size: .
D gene: .

CDR3 DNA: TGTGCCAGCAGCCCGATCGGGGGCTTTGGCTACACCTTC
CDR3 protein: CASSPIGGFGYTF
J gene: TRBJ1-2
V gene: TRBV7-7
clone size: .
D gene: .

CDR3 DNA: TGCGCCAGCAGCCAAGATCTCAGGCTAGCGATAGAGACCCAGTACTTC
CDR3 protein: CASSQDLRLAIETQYF
J gene: TRBJ2-5
V gene: TRBV4-1
clone size: .
D gene: .

CDR3 DNA: TGTGCCAGCAGACGCACAGGCGATGGCTACACCTTC
CDR3 protein: CASRRTGDGYTF
J gene: TRBJ1-2
V gene: TRBV27
clone size: .
D gene: .

CDR3 DNA: TGTGCCAGCAGCGGGGGAGGTCCCTACGAGCAGTACTTC
CDR3 protein: CASSGGGPYEQYF
J gene: TRBJ2-7
V gene: TRBV27
clone size: .
D gene: .

CDR3 DNA: TGCGCCAGCAGCCAAGACAGGTACCTTCTCGAGCAGTACTTC
CDR3 protein: CASSQDRYLLEQYF
J gene: TRBJ2-7
V gene: TRBV4-1
clone size: .
D gene: .

CDR3 DNA: TGTGCCAGCAGTTCCGGGACCTTCAGCACAGATACGCAGTATTTT
CDR3 protein: CASSSGTFSTDTQYF
J gene: TRBJ2-3
V gene: TRBV28
clone size: .
D gene: .

CDR3 DNA: TGTGCCAGCACCCCTAGCTCGACCACGCAGTACTTC
CDR3 protein: CASTPSSTTQYF
J gene: TRBJ2-7
V gene: TRBV7-2
clone size: .
D gene: .

CDR3 DNA: TGTGCCAGCAGCCAACAGGGTGGAGCTCCGGAAGACGGCGATGAGCAGTTCTTC
CDR3 protein: CASSQQGGAPEDGDEQFF
J gene: TRBJ2-1
V gene: TRBV4-2
clone size: .
D gene: .

CDR3 DNA: TGCGCCAGCAGCTCCCAGGGGGCGCGAGTCTTTGAAGCTTTCTTT
CDR3 protein: CASSSQGARVFEAFF
J gene: TRBJ1-1
V gene: TRBV5-1
clone size: .
D gene: TRBD1

CDR3 DNA: TGTGCCAGCAGTGAATACCAGCGGGATACCTACGAGCAGTACTTC
CDR3 protein: CASSEYQRDTYEQYF
J gene: TRBJ2-7
V gene: TRBV6-1
clone size: .
D gene: TRBD2

CDR3 DNA: TGTGCCAGCAGCCCTGACAGATATCAAGAGACCCAGTACTTC
CDR3 protein: CASSPDRYQETQYF
J gene: TRBJ2-5
V gene: TRBV7-9
clone size: .
D gene: .

CDR3 DNA: TGTGCCAGCAGTCTGGTTGTAGGACTAGTCTTCCATGAGCAGTTCTTC
CDR3 protein: CASSLVVGLVFHEQFF
J gene: TRBJ2-1
V gene: TRBV5-8
clone size: .
D gene: TRBD2

CDR3 DNA: TGTGCCAGCAGCTTTATCGCCTCCTACGAGCAGTACTTC
CDR3 protein: CASSFIASYEQYF
J gene: TRBJ2-7
V gene: TRBV5-4
clone size: .
D gene: .

CDR3 DNA: TGTGCCAGCAGTACCCCAAGACAGGGGCCCTTCTACGAGCAGTACTTC
CDR3 protein: CASSTPRQGPFYEQYF
J gene: TRBJ2-7
V gene: TRBV28
clone size: .
D gene: TRBD1

CDR3 DNA: TGTGCCAGCAATAGCCCCGGGACTAGCGTCTACGAGCAGTACTTC
CDR3 protein: CASNSPGTSVYEQYF
J gene: TRBJ2-7
V gene: TRBV28
clone size: .
D gene: TRBD2

CDR3 DNA: TGTGCCAGCAGTTTAGGGCTTATAGGACCCACAGATACGCAGTATTTT
CDR3 protein: CASSLGLIGPTDTQYF
J gene: TRBJ2-3
V gene: TRBV27
clone size: .
D gene: .

CDR3 DNA: TGTGCCACCGAGACAGGGGGCTGGAATCAGCCCCAGCATTTT
CDR3 protein: CATETGGWNQPQHF
J gene: TRBJ1-5
V gene: TRBV19
clone size: .
D gene: TRBD1

CDR3 DNA: TGTGCCAGCAGCGGGACAGGGATCGGCTACACCTTC
CDR3 protein: CASSGTGIGYTF
J gene: TRBJ1-2
V gene: TRBV27
clone size: .
D gene: TRBD1